Reported below is one T cell receptor (beta chain). These data originate in a study of cytomegalovirus exposure and HLA in healthy donors. Germline CDR1 SEHNR, CDR2 FQNEAQ (reference sequence). V was pared by 1 base and J by 5 bases, with 4 bases of the junction left unmatched. The CDR3 loop spans 15 amino acids. The PCR was carried out with 60 Vbeta primers and 13 Jbeta primers. Assay: immunoSEQ multiplex PCR; the TCRdb copy retains only in-frame clones and omits some. This sample's clone table lists just over 80,000 clones. The receptor's source is a woman aged 25 to 39 in good health and CMV-seronegative. V is TRBV7-9 and J is TRBJ1-4, with TRBD1 matching over 7 bases. The sample comprised PBMCs. DNA of the CDR3: TGTGCCAGCAGCTTAGGACAGGGTCAGAATGAAAAACTGTTTTTT. This translates into CASSLGQGQNEKLFF.